This T cell receptor (beta chain) was obtained from a study of OX40 agonist ivuxolimab in advanced cancers. Study context: Three patients responded partially, comprising one with hepatocellular carcinoma and two with cutaneous melanoma.

Details on this clone: Its antigen is still unknown.

Assay: immunoSEQ multiplex PCR; the TCRdb copy retains only in-frame clones and omits some. There are some 90,000 clones in the sample; 90% to 95% occur only once, and approximately 1.2% lies in the top ten. The trim removed 5 bases at V and 4 bases at J, leaving 6 bases unmatched. The CDR3 runs 14 residues. Germline CDR1 reads MDHEN; CDR2 reads SYDVKM. General observations from the study: Among the least clonally expanded were partial responders at 0.1-3.0 mg/kg.

V gene TRBV28 combines with J gene TRBJ1-2; 8 positions agree with TRBD1. This TCR was sampled from an adult with an advanced solid tumor such as melanoma, head and neck, liver or kidney cancer. This sample comprised CD4+ or CD8+ T cells sorted from blood, obtained in a trial of the OX40 agonist ivuxolimab. The CDR3 protein is CASSPGTGAYGYTF. DNA of the CDR3: TGTGCCAGCAGTCCCGGGACAGGAGCCTATGGCTACACCTTC.